Below are 5 T cell receptor beta chains sequenced from a single sample in a study of CDR3 diversity in severe acne. In TCRdb, the PCR reads were re-called with MiXCR into one record per CDR3 protein. The sample yields 85,000 to 120,000 distinct CDR3 sequences, around 53% seen once. Sample: blood. These receptors were obtained from a male donor with acne.

The rearrangement links TRBV7-8 to TRBJ2-7; TRBD2 aligns across 7 bases. The CDR3 consists of 14 residues. Trimming cost V 3 bases and J 5 bases; bases outside gene matches: 7. Looked up from germline, CDR1 is SGHVS and CDR2 is FQNEAQ. The CDR3 DNA reads as TGTGCCAGCAGCTTCCGGGGGAGCGGGGACGAGCAGTACTTC. It codes for CASSFRGSGDEQYF.

The chain uses TRBV7-9 and TRBJ1-2, with no clear D. The CDR3 is made up of 13 amino acids. Germline V gene sequence: CDR1 SEHNR, CDR2 FQNEAQ (reference sequence). V shed 6 bases and J shed 9 bases, with 17 bases lying between them. The CDR3 nucleotides read TGTGCCAGCAGTTACGGCTTTAGTTCGAGCTACACCTTC. Residues: CASSYGFSSSYTF.

This chain connects TRBV14 to TRBJ2-6; D might be TRBD1 (6 bases). Trimming left V 5 bases short and J 2 bases short, with 22 bases between. CDR1 and CDR2 from the germline V gene are SGHDN and FVKESK. This CDR3 region has 19 residues. The CDR3 sequence: CASSTRYRDEMTGANVLTF. CDR3 DNA sequence: TGTGCCAGCAGCACACGTTACAGGGACGAAATGACTGGGGCCAACGTCCTGACTTTC.

The chain couples TRBV15 to TRBJ1-5, with D maybe TRBD1 (5 bases). The germline CDR1 and CDR2 sequences are LNHNV and YYDKDF (reference sequence). This CDR3 is 16 amino acids long. V lost 5 bases, J lost 7 bases, and 21 bases lay in between. For the CDR3, the DNA is TGTGCCACCAGCTCAGAGGGACGGGGCCAGAGGCAGCCCCAGCATTTT. It is translated as CATSSEGRGQRQPQHF. The full variable domain, completed using reference TRBV15 and TRBJ1-5, is DAMVIQNPRYQVTQFGKPVTLSCSQTLNHNVMYWYQQKSSQAPKLLFHYYDKDFNNEADTPDNFQSRRPNTSFCFLDIRSPGLGDTAMYLCATSSEGRGQRQPQHFGDGTRLSIL.

Note on this clonotype: Possible read error: a much larger clone is one base away. The chain is built from TRBV29-1 and TRBJ1-5; perhaps TRBD1 as D (5 bases). Germline assignment: CDR1 SQVTM and CDR2 ANQGSEA. The CDR3 extends over 15 amino acids. The CDR3 loop is CSVEESGLGNQPLHF. For the CDR3, the DNA is TGCAGCGTTGAAGAATCAGGGTTAGGCAATCAGCCCCTGCATTTT.